Included here is one TCR beta chain sequence, with context. Antigen: not known. During the collection period, no donor immune events like infections were recorded. The data belong to a study of identifying expanded T cells in peripheral blood. Points from the study as a whole: Clone count variance between roughly 2-week samples rose with total template count. Over two and four weeks, about 15 and 19 clones changed, versus roughly 1.1 between replicates.

Sequencing used immunoSEQ multiplex PCR; TCRdb keeps in-frame clones, though not all of them. The table includes 100,000 or so clones, roughly 89% detected once. V lost 5 bases and J 5 bases, leaving 12 bases between the germline ends. Germline V gene sequence: CDR1 MNHEY, CDR2 SVGAGI. The CDR3 sequence is 14 residues long. This TCR was recovered from a person between 18 and 75 years old in good health. What was sequenced was blood. The rearrangement joins TRBV6-5 to TRBJ2-2; possible D gene TRBD2, 5 bases. The CDR3 DNA is TGTGCCAGCAGTCCATTTTCGGGGACCGGGGAGCTGTTTTTT. Translated: CASSPFSGTGELFF.